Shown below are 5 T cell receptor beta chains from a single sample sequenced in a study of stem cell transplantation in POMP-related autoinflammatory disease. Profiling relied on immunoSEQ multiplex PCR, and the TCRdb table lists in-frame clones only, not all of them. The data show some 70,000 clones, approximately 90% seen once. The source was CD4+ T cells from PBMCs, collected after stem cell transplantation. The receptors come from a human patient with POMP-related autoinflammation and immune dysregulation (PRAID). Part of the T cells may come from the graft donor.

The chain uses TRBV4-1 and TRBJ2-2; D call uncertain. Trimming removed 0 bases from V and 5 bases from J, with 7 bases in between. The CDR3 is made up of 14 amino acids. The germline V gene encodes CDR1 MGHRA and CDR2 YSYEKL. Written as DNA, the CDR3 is TGCGCCAGCAGCCAAGATTTCGGGACCGGGGAGCTGTTTTTT. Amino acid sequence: CASSQDFGTGELFF.

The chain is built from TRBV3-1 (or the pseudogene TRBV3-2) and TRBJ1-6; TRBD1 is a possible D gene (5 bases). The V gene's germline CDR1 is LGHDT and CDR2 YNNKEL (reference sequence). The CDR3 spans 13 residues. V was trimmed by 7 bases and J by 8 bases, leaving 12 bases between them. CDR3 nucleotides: TGTGCCAGCACGGGGGGAGGCCATTCACCCCTCCACTTT. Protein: CASTGGGHSPLHF.

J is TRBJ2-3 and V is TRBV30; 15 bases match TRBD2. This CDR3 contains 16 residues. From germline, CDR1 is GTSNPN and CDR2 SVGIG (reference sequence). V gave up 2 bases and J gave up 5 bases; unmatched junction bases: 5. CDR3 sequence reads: CAWSPGLAGGGDTQYF. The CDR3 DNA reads TGTGCCTGGAGTCCTGGACTAGCGGGAGGGGGAGATACGCAGTATTTT.

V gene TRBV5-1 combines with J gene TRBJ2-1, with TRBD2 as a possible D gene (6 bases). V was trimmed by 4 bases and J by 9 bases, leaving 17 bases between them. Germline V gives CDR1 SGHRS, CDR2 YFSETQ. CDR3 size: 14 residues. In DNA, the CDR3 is TGCGCCAGCAGCCGGGACTCGACAATACCTGAGCAGTTCTTC. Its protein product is CASSRDSTIPEQFF.

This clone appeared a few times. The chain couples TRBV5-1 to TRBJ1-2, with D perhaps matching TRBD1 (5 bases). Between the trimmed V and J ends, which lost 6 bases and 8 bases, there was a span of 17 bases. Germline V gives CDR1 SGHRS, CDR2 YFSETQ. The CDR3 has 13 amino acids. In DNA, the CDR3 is TGCGCCAGCACCACCGGGGGGGACCGGGGCTACACCTTC. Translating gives CASTTGGDRGYTF.